This TCR beta chain was sequenced in a study of blood T cells in healthy people across ages. This clonotype appeared a few times. This could be a read error, since a much larger clone is one nucleotide away. CDR3 length equals 15 residues. After removal of 7 bases from V and 5 bases from J, the junction contained 12 bases not matched to a gene. A sample-barcoded 5' primer and a J-beta primer mix were used in a second PCR of roughly 6 to 11 cycles. One entry per CDR3 protein, called by TCRdb with MiXCR from the 5' RACE reads. The sample carries about 930,000 distinct CDR3 sequences, 25% to 35% recorded once. These data were likewise used in another study, on T cells of mothers and their children.

This chain joins TRBV12-3 or TRBV12-4 and TRBJ2-7, with 9 bases lining up with TRBD2. Specimen: blood. This sequence originates from a woman in her thirties or forties in good health. Here the CDR3 reads CASTTPVAGVNEQYF. The CDR3 DNA sequence: TGTGCCAGCACCACTCCAGTAGCGGGGGTGAACGAGCAGTACTTC.